The 32 T cell receptor beta chains listed next were all sequenced from one sample in a study of T cells after somatic rescue of genetic block. TCRdb keeps only in-frame clones here, not all; method: immunoSEQ multiplex PCR. The sample has 65,000 to 70,000 clones; around 90% are singletons. Sequencing was carried out using peripheral blood mononuclear cells (PBMCs). Source of these receptors: a man aged 40-55 years.

This chain links TRBV10-1 with TRBJ2-7; the match to TRBD1 covers 7 bases. The CDR3 length is 14 residues. With 4 bases clipped from V and 0 bases from J, the junction kept 3 bases outside the gene matches. CDR1 and CDR2 from the germline V gene are WNHNN and SYGVQD (reference sequence). CDR3 nucleotide sequence: TGCGCCAGCAGTGCGACAGGGACCTCCTACGAGCAGTACTTC. Its protein is CASSATGTSYEQYF.

The genes are TRBV4-3 and TRBJ2-1; maybe TRBD2 (6 bases). The CDR3 covers 16 residues. The germline V gene encodes CDR1 LGHNA and CDR2 YSLEER. V lost 0 bases and J lost 6, with 15 bases in between. CDR3 coding DNA: TGCGCCAGCAGCCAAGACCCAGGGCTGGGGGGCAATGAGCAGTTCTTC. Translating it yields CASSQDPGLGGNEQFF.

The table lists this clone with a count of one. The chain links TRBV7-9 to TRBJ2-7; 8 positions match TRBD1. Germline CDR1 and CDR2: SEHNR and FQNEAQ (reference sequence). This CDR3 spans 14 amino acids. After removal of 4 bases from V and 5 bases from J, the junction contained 7 bases not matched to a gene. The CDR3 reads CASSSNRGWDEQYF. CDR3 DNA: TGTGCCAGCAGCTCTAACAGGGGGTGGGACGAGCAGTACTTC.

In this sample, this clone turned up once. J is TRBJ2-1 and V is TRBV6-1; 7 bases fit TRBD1. Germline V CDR1 and CDR2: MNHNS, SASEGT. With V trimmed by 6 bases and J by 4 bases, 3 bases remained unmatched. The CDR3 loop spans 13 amino acids. CDR3 nucleotides: TGTGCCAGCAGGGGGACAGCATACAATGAGCAGTTCTTC. Its translation is CASRGTAYNEQFF.

This clone was observed once. V usage is TRBV5-4 and J usage is TRBJ2-7; 7 bases are shared with TRBD1. Trimming at V came to 4 bases and at J to 2 bases, leaving 6 bases not matched to a gene. Germline V gene lookup returns CDR1 SGHNT and CDR2 YYREEE (reference sequence). The length of the CDR3 is 14 residues. CDR3 DNA sequence: TGTGCCAGCAGCATACGGGACAGAACCTACGAGCAGTACTTC. Its protein is CASSIRDRTYEQYF.

The chain joins TRBV27 to TRBJ1-6; no clear D. This CDR3 contains 16 residues. V gave up 0 bases and J gave up 8 bases, with 14 bases separating them. CDR1 is MNHEY and CDR2 is SMNVEV in the germline V gene (reference sequence). The CDR3 bases are TGTGCCAGCAGTTTATCTGCAGGAGGCCGGGATTCACCCCTCCACTTT. Its protein is CASSLSAGGRDSPLHF.

The chain has TRBV11-2 and TRBJ1-4; the D is unclear. The CDR3 is made up of 15 amino acids. Germline values: CDR1 SGHAT, CDR2 FQNNGV. The V and J ends lost 0 bases and 8 bases respectively, with 13 bases between them. CDR3 region: CASSLEGQVGEKLFF. The CDR3, as DNA: TGTGCCAGCAGCTTAGAAGGTCAGGTCGGCGAAAAACTGTTTTTT.

The J gene is TRBJ2-3, the V gene TRBV27, with 8 bases that match TRBD2. J gave up 0 bases and V 2 bases, and 4 bases lay outside the gene matches. CDR1 is MNHEY and CDR2 is SMNVEV in the germline V gene (reference sequence). This CDR3 is built from 16 residues. The CDR3 region has the DNA TGTGCCAGCAGTTTAAGTCCGGGGGGGAGCACAGATACGCAGTATTTT. The encoded protein is CASSLSPGGSTDTQYF.

The V gene is TRBV5-6, the J gene TRBJ2-7, with no clear D. Trimming pared 0 bases from V and 3 bases from J, leaving 7 bases between. This CDR3 is 13 amino acids long. CDR1 is SGHDT, CDR2 YYEEEE, per germline. In DNA form, the CDR3 reads TGTGCCAGCAGCTTGGATCTTAGCTACGAGCAGTACTTC. This sequence encodes CASSLDLSYEQYF. The full variable domain, in which reference TRBV5-6 and TRBJ2-7 provide the parts outside the CDR3, is DAGVTQSPTHLIKTRGQQVTLRCSPKSGHDTVSWYQQALGQGPQFIFQYYEEEERQRGNFPDRFSGHQFPNYSSELNVNALLLGDSALYLCASSLDLSYEQYFGPGTRLTVT.

The chain carries TRBV19 and TRBJ2-1; 10 nucleotides match TRBD2. The germline gives CDR1 LNHDA, CDR2 SQIVND (reference sequence). V was clipped by 6 bases and J by 4 bases; unmatched bases: 3. The length of the CDR3 is 14 residues. CDR3 bases: TGTGCCAGTAGCACGACTAGCGGGTACAATGAGCAGTTCTTC. It yields the protein CASSTTSGYNEQFF.

The chain couples TRBV19 to TRBJ1-3, with D tentatively TRBD1 (5 bases). The germline V gene encodes CDR1 LNHDA and CDR2 SQIVND (reference sequence). This CDR3 has 16 amino acids. V was trimmed by 7 bases and J by 0 bases, leaving 16 bases between them. Here the CDR3 reads CASTPFPGTSGNTIYF. The CDR3 coding sequence is TGTGCCAGTACCCCTTTTCCGGGGACCTCTGGAAACACCATATATTTT.

The rearrangement joins TRBV6-1 to TRBJ1-5; 7 bases are a match to TRBD1. With 7 bases clipped from V and 7 bases from J, the junction kept 7 bases outside the gene matches. The CDR3 has 13 residues. The germline CDR1 and CDR2 sequences are MNHNS and SASEGT. The CDR3 spells CASKEGAGQPQHF. CDR3 DNA: TGTGCCAGCAAGGAGGGGGCTGGCCAGCCCCAGCATTTT.

Of note for this clone: The sample has other DNA sequences that encode this CDR3 too. V is TRBV7-2 and J is TRBJ2-7; D gene ambiguous. Germline CDR1 and CDR2: SGHTA and FQGNSA. Trimming pared 3 bases from V and 3 bases from J, leaving 6 bases between. This CDR3 comprises 12 residues. This CDR3 reads CASSLANYEQYF. CDR3 DNA sequence: TGTGCCAGCAGCTTGGCGAACTACGAGCAGTACTTC.

The chain employs TRBV6-1 and TRBJ2-6; D is undetermined. Looked up from germline, CDR1 is MNHNS and CDR2 is SASEGT. Trimming removed 2 bases at V and 4 bases at J, with 12 bases between. This CDR3 is built from 16 residues. CDR3 in amino acids: CASSEIGSPGANVLTF. The CDR3 DNA reads as TGTGCCAGCAGTGAAATCGGCTCTCCCGGGGCCAACGTCCTGACTTTC.

V is TRBV19 and J is TRBJ1-6; D is ambiguous. Between the trimmed V and J ends, which lost 3 bases and 10 bases, there was a span of 10 bases. Germline lookup yields CDR1 LNHDA and CDR2 SQIVND (reference sequence). The CDR3 spans 13 residues. The CDR3 sequence: CASSIGTGSPLHF. As DNA, the CDR3 is TGTGCCAGTAGTATTGGTACGGGATCACCCCTCCACTTT.

This chain links TRBV9 with TRBJ2-1; D unresolved. With 4 bases removed from V and 10 bases from J, the gap between germline ends came to 30 bases. CDR3 length: 18 residues. Germline values: CDR1 SGDLS, CDR2 YYNGEE. CDR3: CASSSQGSSSARRDEQFF. Written as DNA, the CDR3 is TGTGCCAGCAGCTCCCAAGGATCTTCCAGCGCCCGGCGAGACGAGCAGTTCTTC.

The rearrangement uses TRBV19 and TRBJ1-3, with D unclear. The length of the CDR3 is 12 residues. Trimming took off 5 bases at V and 3 bases at J, with 5 bases between the two ends. Germline CDR1 LNHDA, CDR2 SQIVND (reference sequence). The CDR3 loop reads CASSEFGNTIYF. CDR3 sequence (DNA): TGTGCCAGTAGTGAGTTTGGAAACACCATATATTTT.

V usage is TRBV19 and J usage is TRBJ1-6, with 7 bases matching TRBD1. The CDR3 sequence is 17 residues long. The germline CDR1 and CDR2 sequences are LNHDA and SQIVND (reference sequence). Losses at the gene ends were 5 bases for V and 4 bases for J; bases not matched to a gene: 11. For the CDR3, the DNA is TGTGCCAGTAGTCCCCTCAAGGACAGGACATATAATTCACCCCTCCACTTT. This codes for CASSPLKDRTYNSPLHF.

The V gene is TRBV6-5, the J gene TRBJ2-7; 8 bases match TRBD2. This CDR3 spans 14 amino acids. V lost 6 bases to trimming and J lost 2 bases; unmatched junction nucleotides: 6. Germline loops: CDR1 MNHEY, CDR2 SVGAGI. Here the CDR3 reads CASSPSGPPYEQYF. In nucleotides, the CDR3 is TGTGCCAGCAGCCCTAGCGGGCCACCCTACGAGCAGTACTTC.

In its sample, this clone was seen once. CDR3 amino acids: CASSLPGIPYEQYF. The CDR3 bases are TGTGCCAGCAGTTTACCAGGGATACCCTACGAGCAGTACTTC. The chain joins TRBV28 to TRBJ2-7; maybe TRBD1 (5 bases). The CDR3 consists of 14 residues. Germline V gene sequence: CDR1 MDHEN, CDR2 SYDVKM. V gave up 2 bases and J gave up 2 bases, with 10 bases separating them.

This clone was detected only once. The rearrangement uses TRBV28 and TRBJ2-7; TRBD2 matches at 8 bases. The J segment lost 3 bases and the V segment lost 7 bases, leaving 11 bases of the junction unmatched. CDR1 is MDHEN, CDR2 SYDVKM, per germline. CDR3 length: 15 residues. CDR3: CASKALTGTSYEQYF. The CDR3 DNA reads as TGTGCCAGCAAAGCTTTAACCGGGACTAGCTACGAGCAGTACTTC.

The chain is built from TRBV28 and TRBJ2-7; 9 positions match TRBD1. The CDR3 is 16 residues long. CDR1 MDHEN and CDR2 SYDVKM come from the germline V gene. J was trimmed by 3 bases and V by 4 bases; bases with no gene match: 10. The CDR3 here is CASSSPPGQGGYEQYF. CDR3 DNA: TGTGCCAGCAGTTCCCCGCCGGGACAGGGAGGCTACGAGCAGTACTTC.

The rearrangement joins TRBV6-1 to TRBJ1-1; a weak D match, TRBD1 (6 bases). This CDR3 has 14 residues. Per germline, CDR1 MNHNS and CDR2 SASEGT. V was clipped by 2 bases and J by 6 bases, with 13 bases between them. CDR3 amino acids: CASSESYRAAEAFF. In DNA form, the CDR3 reads TGTGCCAGCAGTGAATCATACAGGGCGGCTGAAGCTTTCTTT.

The J gene is TRBJ1-2, the V gene TRBV30; no reliable D call. This CDR3 has 13 residues. CDR1 GTSNPN and CDR2 SVGIG come from the germline V gene (reference sequence). Trimming stripped 3 bases from V and 0 bases from J, with 8 bases between. The CDR3 DNA reads as TGTGCCTGGAGCCTCGAATCTAACTATGGCTACACCTTC. This translates into CAWSLESNYGYTF.

The chain recombines TRBV7-8 with TRBJ2-3, with 7 bases matching TRBD2. This CDR3 spans 16 amino acids. With V trimmed by 5 bases and J by 2 bases, 10 bases remained unmatched. Germline CDR1 and CDR2: SGHVS and FQNEAQ. CDR3 DNA sequence: TGTGCCAGCAGCCCGGAGGAGCGGGGCCTCACAGATACGCAGTATTTT. Its protein product is CASSPEERGLTDTQYF.

The chain carries TRBV4-1 and TRBJ1-5, with D hard to call. The CDR3 length is 13 residues. V was cut by 1 base and J by 9 bases, with 10 bases left in between. Germline V gene lookup returns CDR1 MGHRA and CDR2 YSYEKL. CDR3 loop: CASSQGPPGPQHF. For the CDR3, the DNA is TGCGCCAGCAGCCAAGGTCCGCCGGGGCCCCAGCATTTT.

This chain connects TRBV2 to TRBJ1-2, with a tentative D call TRBD1 (5 bases). Per germline, CDR1 SNHLY and CDR2 FYNNEI. V lost 4 bases, J lost 4 bases, and 10 bases lay in between. The CDR3 covers 13 residues. The CDR3 region has the DNA TGTGCCAGCAGTGTAAGGGGTGGCTATGGCTACACCTTC. This encodes CASSVRGGYGYTF.

The chain uses TRBV6-5 and TRBJ2-6; D assignment may be TRBD1 or TRBD2 (5 bases each). The V end was cut by 6 bases, the J end by 0 bases, with 9 bases between. CDR3 size: 15 residues. Germline V gene lookup returns CDR1 MNHEY and CDR2 SVGAGI. CDR3 loop: CASRSGGSGANVLTF. CDR3 in DNA: TGTGCCAGCAGGTCTGGGGGCTCTGGGGCCAACGTCCTGACTTTC.

J is TRBJ1-3 and V is TRBV10-3, with no clear D. The CDR3 sequence is 15 residues long. Trimming pared 1 base from V and 0 bases from J, leaving 7 bases between. Germline CDR1 and CDR2: ENHRY and SYGVKD. This CDR3 reads CAISEWGNSGNTIYF. The CDR3, as DNA: TGTGCCATCAGTGAGTGGGGAAACTCTGGAAACACCATATATTTT.

Remarks on this clone: The junction departs from germline at one end; a sequencing error may be responsible. This chain joins TRBV9 and TRBJ2-6, with D hard to call. The CDR3 contains 15 residues. Germline V gene lookup returns CDR1 SGDLS and CDR2 YYNGEE. The CDR3 reads CASGVEYSGANVLTF. CDR3 nucleotide sequence: TGTGCCAGCGGCGTGGAATACTCTGGGGCCAACGTCCTGACTTTC.

The J gene is TRBJ2-5, the V gene TRBV5-1, with 8 bases lining up with TRBD1. The DNA matches TRBJ2-7 better at its end, which makes the J call doubtful. From germline, CDR1 is SGHRS and CDR2 YFSETQ. The CDR3 is made up of 14 amino acids. The CDR3: CASSLVGQGGEQYF. DNA for the CDR3: TGCGCCAGCAGCTTGGTAGGACAGGGTGGCGAGCAGTACTTC.

This clone has a single count. The rearrangement uses TRBV6-6 and TRBJ2-7; 10 bases match TRBD1. CDR1 is MNHNY, CDR2 SVGAGI, per germline (reference sequence). With V trimmed by 5 bases and J by 5 bases, 3 bases remained unmatched. This CDR3 has 13 residues. As DNA, the CDR3 is TGTGCCAGCAGTCCGACAGGGGGCGACGAGCAGTACTTC. Amino acids: CASSPTGGDEQYF.